Detailed here is one T cell receptor (beta chain). After removal of 4 bases from V and 6 bases from J, the junction contained 3 bases not matched to a gene. Germline values: CDR1 MNHEY, CDR2 SVGEGT. CDR3 length equals 14 residues. Those enrolled, adults aged about 18 to 95 years, came from around 24 US areas. Each recovered donor of Cohort 3 presented with two negative PCRs, clearance, or symptom resolution. In the original analysis: Nucleated cell counts were estimated from reference gene primer amplification. TCRdb's table, derived via immunoSEQ multiplex PCR, lists solely in-frame clones and lacks some. The DNA gave D and trimming, while V, J and clone size come from that table. The sample has just over 300,000 clones, 87% seen once. This record comes from a study of blood T cell repertoires in COVID-19.

The source of this sequence is a woman in her late teens or twenties who had recovered from COVID-19. The sequenced sample was PBMCs or T cells enriched from blood (not recorded which). This sequence joins TRBV6-2 or TRBV6-3 and TRBJ1-5, with 10 bases aligning to TRBD1. DNA of the CDR3: TGTGCCAGCAGTTCCGGGACAGGGGCTCAGCCCCAGCATTTT. This codes for CASSSGTGAQPQHF.